The 24 T cell receptor beta chains given below trace back to one sample, sequenced in a study of OX40 agonist ivuxolimab in advanced cancers. Method: immunoSEQ multiplex PCR; TCRdb's copy keeps in-frame clones and lacks some. Found here are 40,000 to 55,000 clones, 84% of them singletons; the top ten hold around 25%. The source material was CD4+ or CD8+ T cells sorted from blood, sampled in a trial of the OX40 agonist ivuxolimab. These receptors all come from an adult with an advanced solid tumor such as melanoma, head and neck, liver or kidney cancer.

The chain links TRBV28 to TRBJ2-3; D is ambiguous. Germline CDR1 reads MDHEN; CDR2 reads SYDVKM. This CDR3 is built from 15 residues. The V end lost 6 bases, the J end lost 1 base, and 14 bases lay between the germline ends. The chain's CDR3 is CASRQRAGGTDTQYF. The CDR3 DNA sequence: TGTGCCAGCAGGCAACGGGCAGGCGGCACAGATACGCAGTATTTT.

This clone has only one observation. The chain recombines TRBV4-1 with TRBJ2-3; 13 bases fit TRBD2. Trimming at V came to 0 bases and at J to 6 bases, leaving 6 bases not matched to a gene. This CDR3 is 17 amino acids long. CDR1 and CDR2 from the germline V gene are MGHRA and YSYEKL. The CDR3 here is CASSQELGLAGMDTQYF. In nucleotides, the CDR3 is TGCGCCAGCAGCCAAGAGCTGGGACTAGCGGGAATGGATACGCAGTATTTT.

The V call is TRBV5-6, the J call TRBJ2-3; no definite D call. Per the germline V gene, CDR1 is SGHDT and CDR2 is YYEEEE. The CDR3 is 13 amino acids. V was clipped by 6 bases and J by 2 bases, with 10 bases between them. The CDR3 nucleotides are TGTGCCAGCACCTACAGTTACACAGATACGCAGTATTTT. Protein product: CASTYSYTDTQYF.

About this clone: This likely reflects a read error, since a far larger clone is one base away. The chain is built from TRBV5-3 and TRBJ1-2; 7 nucleotides match TRBD1. TRBV5-3 is filed as an ORF, its function uncertain. The CDR3 totals 16 residues. With V trimmed by 2 bases and J by 5 bases, 12 bases remained unmatched. The CDR3 sequence is CARSLGIDRARYGYTF. The DNA for the CDR3 is TGTGCCAGAAGCTTAGGCATAGACAGGGCAAGATATGGCTACACCTTC.

The rearrangement uses TRBV5-6 and TRBJ2-3; no firm D call. Germline V gives CDR1 SGHDT, CDR2 YYEEEE. The length of the CDR3 is 13 residues. V gave up 0 bases and J gave up 4 bases, with 6 bases separating them. The CDR3 nucleotides are TGTGCCAGCAGCTTGGGGTCGTCAGATACGCAGTATTTT. It is translated as CASSLGSSDTQYF.

This chain links TRBV28 with TRBJ1-1; 7 nucleotides align to TRBD1. The CDR3 runs to 14 residues. The germline V gene encodes CDR1 MDHEN and CDR2 SYDVKM. V trimming: 4 bases; J trimming: 1 base; junction bases outside the gene matches: 3. For the CDR3, the DNA is TGTGCCAGCAGTTACAGGGGCGGGAACACTGAAGCTTTCTTT. Protein product: CASSYRGGNTEAFF.

The rearrangement joins TRBV7-9 to TRBJ2-2, with TRBD2 matching over 14 bases. Germline loops: CDR1 SEHNR, CDR2 FQNEAQ (reference sequence). The CDR3 has 15 amino acids. J gave up 6 bases and V 3 bases, and 0 bases lay outside the gene matches. This CDR3 reads CASSLGLAGAGELFF. The CDR3 nucleotides are TGTGCCAGCAGCTTGGGACTAGCGGGAGCCGGGGAGCTGTTTTTT. Full variable domain (outside the CDR3, taken from reference TRBV7-9 and TRBJ2-2): DTGVSQNPRHKITKRGQNVTFRCDPISEHNRLYWYRQTLGQGPEFLTYFQNEAQLEKSRLLSDRFSAERPKGSFSTLEIQRTEQGDSAMYLCASSLGLAGAGELFFGEGSRLTVL.

The chain uses TRBV4-1 and TRBJ1-1; TRBD1 might be the D (5 bases). Germline CDR1 and CDR2: MGHRA and YSYEKL. Trimming removed 0 bases at V and 0 bases at J, with 14 bases between. The CDR3 sequence is 17 residues long. The CDR3 DNA reads TGCGCCAGCAGCCAAGATGGGGGTGAATACATGAACACTGAAGCTTTCTTT. It yields the protein CASSQDGGEYMNTEAFF.

This chain joins TRBV4-3 and TRBJ1-1; 7 positions match TRBD1. In germline, CDR1 is LGHNA, CDR2 YSLEER. Germline trimming cut 6 bases from V and 3 bases from J; bases unmatched to any gene: 7. The CDR3 covers 14 residues. CDR3 nucleotide sequence: TGCGCCAGCAGTATGACAGGGTTGTACACTGAAGCTTTCTTT. This translates into CASSMTGLYTEAFF.

J is TRBJ2-1 and V is TRBV5-1; possibly TRBD1 for D (6 bases). Looked up from germline, CDR1 is SGHRS and CDR2 is YFSETQ. This CDR3 spans 16 amino acids. Trimming removed 3 bases from V and 0 bases from J, with 13 bases in between. The CDR3 sequence is CASSSDSGASYNEQFF. In DNA form, the CDR3 reads TGCGCCAGCAGCTCGGACTCAGGGGCCTCCTACAATGAGCAGTTCTTC.

The CDR3 loop is CASSVARDRGYQETQYF. The CDR3 DNA reads TGTGCCAGCAGCGTCGCCCGGGACAGGGGGTACCAAGAGACCCAGTACTTC. The chain recombines TRBV9 with TRBJ2-5, with 11 bases lining up with TRBD1. V lost 2 bases to trimming and J lost 0 bases; unmatched junction nucleotides: 6. Germline CDR1 reads SGDLS; CDR2 reads YYNGEE. The CDR3 runs 17 residues.

The chain joins TRBV29-1 to TRBJ1-1; D unresolved. Trimming stripped 5 bases from V and 5 bases from J, with 12 bases between. Germline values: CDR1 SQVTM, CDR2 ANQGSEA. The CDR3 runs to 12 residues. The CDR3, as DNA: TGCAGCGTTCGAGGCGCGGGGACTGAAGCTTTCTTT. It translates to CSVRGAGTEAFF.

This clone was seen only a few times. V gene TRBV7-9 combines with J gene TRBJ1-2; the D is unclear. Germline V gene sequence: CDR1 SEHNR, CDR2 FQNEAQ (reference sequence). The CDR3 loop spans 15 amino acids. V lost 4 bases and J lost 4, with 16 bases in between. The CDR3 protein is CASSSPLGASYGYTF. The CDR3 nucleotides are TGTGCCAGCAGCTCCCCTCTAGGAGCCTCCTATGGCTACACCTTC.

The chain joins TRBV7-3 to TRBJ2-7; D is ambiguous. The germline V gene encodes CDR1 SGHTA and CDR2 FQGTGA. This CDR3 is built from 13 residues. The germline V and J ends were trimmed by 5 bases and 3 bases, with 11 bases remaining between them. This CDR3 is CASSAPFDYEQYF. DNA of the CDR3: TGTGCCAGCAGCGCCCCCTTTGACTACGAGCAGTACTTC.

This chain uses TRBV27 with TRBJ1-5, with TRBD1 matching over 8 bases. Germline V lookup: CDR1 MNHEY, CDR2 SMNVEV (reference sequence). This CDR3 has 15 residues. V was clipped by 8 bases and J by 1 base; unmatched bases: 7. CDR3 protein: CASGGTGGSNQPQHF. For the CDR3, the DNA is TGTGCCAGCGGGGGCACAGGGGGGAGCAATCAGCCCCAGCATTTT.

This chain joins TRBV5-1 and TRBJ2-1; 9 bases match TRBD2. There are 16 residues in the CDR3. Germline trimming cut 4 bases from V and 2 bases from J; bases unmatched to any gene: 7. Germline V gene data show CDR1 as SGHRS and CDR2 as YFSETQ. The CDR3 is CASSTLAGVPYNEQFF. CDR3 sequence (DNA): TGCGCCAGCAGCACATTAGCGGGAGTTCCCTACAATGAGCAGTTCTTC.

The rearrangement links TRBV19 to TRBJ1-1, with TRBD1 matching 10 bases. CDR3 size: 17 residues. Per germline, CDR1 LNHDA and CDR2 SQIVND (reference sequence). The J segment lost 0 bases and the V segment lost 3 bases, leaving 7 bases of the junction unmatched. DNA of the CDR3: TGTGCCAGTAGTATCCGGGACAGGGGCATAATGAACACTGAAGCTTTCTTT. Encoded protein: CASSIRDRGIMNTEAFF.

The V call is TRBV9, the J call TRBJ2-6, with 10 bases identical to TRBD1. Germline V CDR1 and CDR2: SGDLS, YYNGEE. V dropped 3 bases and J dropped 1; count of bases not matched to a gene: 4. The CDR3 loop spans 17 amino acids. The CDR3 here is CASSGDRGASGANVLTF. For the CDR3, the DNA is TGTGCCAGCAGCGGGGACAGGGGAGCATCTGGGGCCAACGTCCTGACTTTC.

The CDR3 nucleotides are TGTGCCAGTAGTACCGCGGATGAGCAGTTCTTC. This gives the protein CASSTADEQFF. The V and J genes are TRBV19 and TRBJ2-1; D is uncertain. Trimming stripped 4 bases from V and 8 bases from J, with 6 bases between. The CDR3 has 11 residues. Germline CDR1 is LNHDA and CDR2 is SQIVND (reference sequence). Based on the CDR3 plus reference TRBV19 and TRBJ2-1, the full variable domain is DGGITQSPKYLFRKEGQNVTLSCEQNLNHDAMYWYRQDPGQGLRLIYYSQIVNDFQKGDIAEGYSVSREKKESFPLTVTSAQKNPTAFYLCASSTADEQFFGPGTRLTVL.

This clone was counted between two and nine times. The chain links TRBV9 to TRBJ2-2; 9 bases match TRBD1. The junction had 10 bases not matched to a gene; V was cut back by 2 bases and J by 5 bases. The CDR3 consists of 17 residues. Germline V gene lookup returns CDR1 SGDLS and CDR2 YYNGEE. The CDR3 spells CASSVRPGQGRTGELFF. The CDR3 nucleotides read TGTGCCAGCAGCGTTCGTCCGGGACAGGGTAGGACCGGGGAGCTGTTTTTT.

The table lists this clone with a count of one. The rearrangement joins TRBV4-1 to TRBJ1-6; 7 positions match TRBD1. CDR1 and CDR2 (germline): MGHRA, YSYEKL. This CDR3 comprises 20 residues. The junction had 17 bases not matched to a gene; V was cut back by 2 bases and J by 4 bases. For the CDR3, the DNA is TGCGCCAGCAGCCAACTAACCATGAGTTCTGAGGGGGCTTATAATTCACCCCTCCACTTT. This gives the protein CASSQLTMSSEGAYNSPLHF.

V usage is TRBV7-9 and J usage is TRBJ2-7; 11 positions agree with TRBD2. The CDR3 extends over 14 amino acids. V lost 5 bases and J lost 5; bases outside the gene matches: 5. Germline V gene sequence: CDR1 SEHNR, CDR2 FQNEAQ (reference sequence). The CDR3 nucleotides are TGTGCCAGCAGCCCAGGTAGCGGGAGGGACGAGCAGTACTTC. This translates into CASSPGSGRDEQYF.

The J gene is TRBJ2-2, the V gene TRBV27; D tentatively fits TRBD1 or TRBD2 (5 bases each). There are 14 residues in the CDR3. Trimming removed 2 bases at V and 7 bases at J, with 11 bases between. The germline gives CDR1 MNHEY, CDR2 SMNVEV (reference sequence). CDR3 loop: CASSLGGASGELFF. The CDR3 DNA sequence: TGTGCCAGCAGTTTAGGGGGTGCTAGCGGGGAGCTGTTTTTT.

The CDR3 region is CASSTRDGVDEQYF. The DNA for the CDR3 is TGCGCCAGCAGCACCCGGGACGGAGTTGACGAGCAGTACTTC. The genes are TRBV5-1 and TRBJ2-7; D tentatively reads TRBD1 or TRBD2 (5 bases each). Trimming took off 4 bases at V and 5 bases at J, with 16 bases between the two ends. Germline CDR1 and CDR2: SGHRS and YFSETQ. This CDR3 is built from 14 residues.